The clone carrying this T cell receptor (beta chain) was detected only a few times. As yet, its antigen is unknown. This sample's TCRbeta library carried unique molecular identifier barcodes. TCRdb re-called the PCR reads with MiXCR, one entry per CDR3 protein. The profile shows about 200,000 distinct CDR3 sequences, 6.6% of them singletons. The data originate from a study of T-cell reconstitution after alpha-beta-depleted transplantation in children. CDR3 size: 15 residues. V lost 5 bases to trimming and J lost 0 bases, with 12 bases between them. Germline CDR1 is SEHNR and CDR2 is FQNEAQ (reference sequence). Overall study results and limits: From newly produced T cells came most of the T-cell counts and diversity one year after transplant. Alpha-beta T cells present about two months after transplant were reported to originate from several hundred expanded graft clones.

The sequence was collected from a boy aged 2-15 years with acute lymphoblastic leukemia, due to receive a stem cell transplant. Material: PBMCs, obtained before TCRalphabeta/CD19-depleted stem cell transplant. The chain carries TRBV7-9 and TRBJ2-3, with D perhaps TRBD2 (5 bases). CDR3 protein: CASSPRSGSTDTQYF. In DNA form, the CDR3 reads TGTGCCAGCAGCCCCAGGAGCGGTAGCACAGATACGCAGTATTTT.